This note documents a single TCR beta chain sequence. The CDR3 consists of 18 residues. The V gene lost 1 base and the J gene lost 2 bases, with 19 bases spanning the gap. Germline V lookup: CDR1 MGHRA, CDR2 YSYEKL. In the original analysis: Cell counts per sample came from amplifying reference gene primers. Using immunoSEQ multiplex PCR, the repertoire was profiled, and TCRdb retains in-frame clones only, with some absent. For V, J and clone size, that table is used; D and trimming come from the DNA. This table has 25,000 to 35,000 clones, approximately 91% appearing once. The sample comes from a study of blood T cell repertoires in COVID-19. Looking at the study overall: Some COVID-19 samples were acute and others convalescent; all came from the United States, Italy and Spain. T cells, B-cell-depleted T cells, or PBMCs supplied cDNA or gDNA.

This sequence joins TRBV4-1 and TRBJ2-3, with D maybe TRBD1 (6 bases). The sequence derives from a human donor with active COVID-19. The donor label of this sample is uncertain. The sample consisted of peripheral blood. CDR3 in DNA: TGCGCCAGCAGCCAAGTGGTACGACAGGATCGTTTCACAGATACGCAGTATTTT. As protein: CASSQVVRQDRFTDTQYF.